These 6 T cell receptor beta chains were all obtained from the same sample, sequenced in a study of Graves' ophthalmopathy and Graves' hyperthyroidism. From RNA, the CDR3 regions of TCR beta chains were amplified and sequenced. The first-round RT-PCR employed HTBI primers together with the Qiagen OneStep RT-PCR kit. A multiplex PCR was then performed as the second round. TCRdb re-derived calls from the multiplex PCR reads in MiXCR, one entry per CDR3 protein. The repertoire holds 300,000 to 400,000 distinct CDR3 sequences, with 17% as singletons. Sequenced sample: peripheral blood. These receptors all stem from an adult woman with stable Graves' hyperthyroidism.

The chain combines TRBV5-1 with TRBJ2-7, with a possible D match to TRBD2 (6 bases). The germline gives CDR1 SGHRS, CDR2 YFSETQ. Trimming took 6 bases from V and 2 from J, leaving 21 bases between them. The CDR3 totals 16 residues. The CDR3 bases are TGCGCCAGCATATCGGGAATAGCGGCTACGACCTACGAGCAGTACTTC. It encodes CASISGIAATTYEQYF. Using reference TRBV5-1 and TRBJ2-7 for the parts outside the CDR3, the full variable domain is KAGVTQTPRYLIKTRGQQVTLSCSPISGHRSVSWYQQTPGQGLQFLFEYFSETQRNKGNFPGRFSGRQFSNSRSEMNVSTLELGDSALYLCASISGIAATTYEQYFGPGTRLTVT.

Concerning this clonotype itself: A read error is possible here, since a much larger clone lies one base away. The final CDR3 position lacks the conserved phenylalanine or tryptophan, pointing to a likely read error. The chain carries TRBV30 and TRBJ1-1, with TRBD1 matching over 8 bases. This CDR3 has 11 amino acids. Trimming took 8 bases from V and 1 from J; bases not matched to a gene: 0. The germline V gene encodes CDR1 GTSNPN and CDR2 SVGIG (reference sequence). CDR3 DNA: TGTGCCGGGACAGGGAACACTGAAGCTTTCGTT. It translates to CAGTGNTEAFV.

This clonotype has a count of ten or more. CDR3 loop: CATAPISGTYEQYF. As DNA, the CDR3 is TGTGCCACCGCCCCGATTAGCGGGACCTACGAGCAGTACTTC. The V call is TRBV19, the J call TRBJ2-7, with 8 bases identical to TRBD2. The CDR3 length is 14 residues. CDR1 and CDR2 (germline): LNHDA, SQIVND (reference sequence). After removal of 10 bases from V and 2 bases from J, the junction contained 10 bases not matched to a gene.

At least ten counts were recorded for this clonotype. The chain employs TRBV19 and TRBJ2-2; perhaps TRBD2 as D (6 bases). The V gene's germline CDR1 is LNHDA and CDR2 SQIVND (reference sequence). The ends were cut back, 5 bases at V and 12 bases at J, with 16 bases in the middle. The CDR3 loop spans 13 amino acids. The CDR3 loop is CASSAAEGRKLFF. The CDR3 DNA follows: TGTGCCAGTAGTGCGGCGGAGGGCCGGAAGCTGTTTTTT.

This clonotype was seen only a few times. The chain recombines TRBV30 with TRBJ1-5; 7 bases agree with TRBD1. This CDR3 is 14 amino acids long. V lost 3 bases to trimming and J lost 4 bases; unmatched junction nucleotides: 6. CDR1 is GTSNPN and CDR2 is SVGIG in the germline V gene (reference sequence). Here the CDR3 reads CAWSRAGGNQPQHF. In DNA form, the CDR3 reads TGTGCCTGGAGCCGGGCAGGGGGTAATCAGCCCCAGCATTTT.

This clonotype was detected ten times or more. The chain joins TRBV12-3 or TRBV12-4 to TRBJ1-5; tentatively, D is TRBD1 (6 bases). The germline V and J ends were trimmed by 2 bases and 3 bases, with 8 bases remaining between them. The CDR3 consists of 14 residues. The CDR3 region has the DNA TGTGCCAGCAGTTTATTGGGGGCCAATCAGCCCCAGCATTTT. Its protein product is CASSLLGANQPQHF.